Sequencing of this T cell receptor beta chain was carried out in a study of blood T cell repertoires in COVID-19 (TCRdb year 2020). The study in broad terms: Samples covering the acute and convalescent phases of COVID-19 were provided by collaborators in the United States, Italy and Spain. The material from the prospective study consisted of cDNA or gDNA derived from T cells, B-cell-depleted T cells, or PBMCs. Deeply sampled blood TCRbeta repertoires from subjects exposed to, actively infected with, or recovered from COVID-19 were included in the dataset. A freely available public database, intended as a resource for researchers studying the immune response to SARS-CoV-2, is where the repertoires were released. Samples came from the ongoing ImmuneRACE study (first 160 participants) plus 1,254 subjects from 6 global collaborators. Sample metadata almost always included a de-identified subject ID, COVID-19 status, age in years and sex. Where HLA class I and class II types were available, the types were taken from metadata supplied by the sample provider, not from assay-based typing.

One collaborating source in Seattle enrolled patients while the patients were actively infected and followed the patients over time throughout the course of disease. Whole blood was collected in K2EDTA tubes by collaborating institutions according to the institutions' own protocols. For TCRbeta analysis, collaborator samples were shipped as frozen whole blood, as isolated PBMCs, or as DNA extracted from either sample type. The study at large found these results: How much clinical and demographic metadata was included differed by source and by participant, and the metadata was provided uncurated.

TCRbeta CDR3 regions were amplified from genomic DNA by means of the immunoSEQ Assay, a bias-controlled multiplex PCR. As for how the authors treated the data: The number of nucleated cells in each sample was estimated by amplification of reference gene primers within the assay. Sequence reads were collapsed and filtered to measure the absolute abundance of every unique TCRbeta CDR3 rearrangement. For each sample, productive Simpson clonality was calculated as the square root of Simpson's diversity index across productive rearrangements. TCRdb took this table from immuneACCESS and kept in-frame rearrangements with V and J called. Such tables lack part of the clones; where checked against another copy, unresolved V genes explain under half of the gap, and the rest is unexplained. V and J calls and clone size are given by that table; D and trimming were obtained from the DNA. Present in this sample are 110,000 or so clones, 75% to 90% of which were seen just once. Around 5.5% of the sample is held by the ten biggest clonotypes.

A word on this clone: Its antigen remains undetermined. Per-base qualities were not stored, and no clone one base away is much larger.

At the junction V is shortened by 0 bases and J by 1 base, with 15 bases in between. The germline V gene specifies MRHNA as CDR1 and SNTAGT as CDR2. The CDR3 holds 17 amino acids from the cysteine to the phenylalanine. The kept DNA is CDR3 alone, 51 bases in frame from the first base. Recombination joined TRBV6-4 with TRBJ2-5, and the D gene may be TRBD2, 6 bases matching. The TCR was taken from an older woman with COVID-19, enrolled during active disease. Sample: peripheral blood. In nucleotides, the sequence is TGTGCCAGCAGTGACTCGAACCACTTCGGGGGCCAAGAGACCCAGTACTTC. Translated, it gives CASSDSNHFGGQETQYF.